Listed here are 18 T cell receptor beta chains from one sample, sequenced in a study of CXCR3-negative and CXCR3-positive naive CD8 T cells. Notes on the study in general: Naive cells that were CXCR3-positive had more hydrophobic TRB CDR3s (compared with CXCR3-negative naive cells).

Through 5' RACE with UMI labels, the TRB cDNA libraries were prepared. TCRdb reworked the 5' RACE reads into one entry per CDR3 protein, no DNA. This table lists just under 90,000 distinct CDR3 sequences. Antigens for these TCRs are unknown. Sequencing was carried out using naive CXCR3+ CD8+ T cells from blood. Subset defined: CD45RO-CCR7+CD27+CD95- naive CD8+ T cells expressing CXCR3 (TNR3+). These TCRs come from a human donor in good health. Some clones in this sample may be carry-over from other donors' samples.

V usage is TRBV2 and J usage is TRBJ2-2. The CDR3 sequence is 13 residues long. Germline V gene data show CDR1 as SNHLY and CDR2 as FYNNEI. The CDR3 here is CASQKQPTGELFF.

V usage is TRBV29-1 and J usage is TRBJ2-5; the D gene TCRdb calls, TRBD1, cannot be checked with no DNA. This CDR3 spans 19 amino acids. The germline gives CDR1 SQVTM, CDR2 ANQGSEA. The CDR3 sequence: CSVTSDRSRVGGGQETQYF.

J is TRBJ1-5 and V is TRBV28; there is no DNA to check the TCRdb D call of TRBD1. Germline V gene sequence: CDR1 MDHEN, CDR2 SYDVKM. CDR3 size: 14 residues. The CDR3 here is CASSGQGVSQPQHF.

This rearrangement joins TRBV3-1 to TRBJ2-7; TCRdb designates TRBD1, a call that cannot be tested without DNA. Germline CDR1 is LGHDT and CDR2 is YNNKEL (reference sequence). The CDR3 is made up of 14 amino acids. The CDR3 protein is CASSPGQGDYEQYF.

The chain joins TRBV6-2 or TRBV6-3 to TRBJ2-7; TCRdb calls TRBD1, which cannot be checked without DNA. This CDR3 comprises 14 residues. CDR1 and CDR2 (germline): MNHEY, SVGEGT. CDR3 sequence reads: CASSGPGRLYEQYF.

The chain combines TRBV11-2 with TRBJ2-7; TCRdb's D call of TRBD2 is untestable without DNA. In germline, CDR1 is SGHAT, CDR2 FQNNGV. The CDR3 is made up of 17 amino acids. Here the CDR3 reads CASSLTPSGREGHEQYF.

The chain is built from TRBV28 and TRBJ2-7; TCRdb indicates TRBD1, and absent DNA this call remains unverified. Germline-derived CDR1 and CDR2 are MDHEN and SYDVKM. The CDR3 runs 16 residues. The CDR3 region is CASSLLRDRGPDEQYF.

The gene calls are TRBV20-1 and TRBJ2-5. The CDR3 runs to 13 residues. Per the germline V gene, CDR1 is DFQATT and CDR2 is SNEGSKA (reference sequence). CDR3 sequence: CSAVLGFQETQYF.

The chain couples TRBV29-1 to TRBJ1-2; the TCRdb D gene call, TRBD1, has no DNA to confirm it. The CDR3 spans 13 residues. Looked up from germline, CDR1 is SQVTM and CDR2 is ANQGSEA. CDR3 protein: CSVVSGEVYGYTF.

The J gene is TRBJ1-4, the V gene TRBV7-9; TCRdb returns TRBD1, unconfirmable since there is no DNA. The CDR3 spans 18 residues. Germline V CDR1 and CDR2: SEHNR, FQNEAQ (reference sequence). CDR3 sequence reads: CASSEPIQGAYPDEKLFF. Complete variable domain (other parts from reference TRBV7-9 and TRBJ1-4): DTGVSQNPRHKITKRGQNVTFRCDPISEHNRLYWYRQTLGQGPEFLTYFQNEAQLEKSRLLSDRFSAERPKGSFSTLEIQRTEQGDSAMYLCASSEPIQGAYPDEKLFFGSGTQLSVL.

The chain is built from TRBV29-1 and TRBJ2-5; the D call from TCRdb, TRBD2, cannot be confirmed without DNA. This CDR3 is 15 amino acids long. Germline assignment: CDR1 SQVTM and CDR2 ANQGSEA. The CDR3 spells CSVDELAGVIETQYF.

CDR3 in amino acids: CASSFFQGDNEKLFF. The chain links TRBV27 to TRBJ1-4; TCRdb indicates TRBD1, and absent DNA this call remains unverified. Germline CDR1 is MNHEY and CDR2 is SMNVEV (reference sequence). This CDR3 comprises 15 residues.

V is TRBV5-6 and J is TRBJ2-1; as DNA is missing, the TRBD2 call by TCRdb cannot be tested. Germline CDR1 is SGHDT and CDR2 is YYEEEE. The CDR3 spans 16 residues. CDR3 residues: CASSLQERGNGNEQFF.

The chain recombines TRBV19 with TRBJ1-6; the D call from TCRdb, TRBD1, cannot be confirmed without DNA. The CDR3 contains 16 residues. The V gene's germline CDR1 is LNHDA and CDR2 SQIVND (reference sequence). This chain's CDR3 is CASSDDRDRLNSPLHF.

The chain uses TRBV28 and TRBJ2-7; lacking DNA, the TRBD2 call made by TCRdb goes unchecked. The length of the CDR3 is 15 residues. Germline V gene lookup returns CDR1 MDHEN and CDR2 SYDVKM. This CDR3 is CASRTSSGSKYEQYF. The complete variable domain, with remaining parts taken from reference TRBV28 and TRBJ2-7, reads DVKVTQSSRYLVKRTGEKVFLECVQDMDHENMFWYRQDPGLGLRLIYFSYDVKMKEKGDIPEGYSVSREKKERFSLILESASTNQTSMYLCASRTSSGSKYEQYFGPGTRLTVT.

The rearrangement joins TRBV7-6 to TRBJ2-7; with no DNA, the TCRdb D assignment of TRBD2 cannot be verified. The germline CDR1 and CDR2 sequences are SGHVS and FNYEAQ. The CDR3 has 14 amino acids. The chain's CDR3 is CASSPRLAGEEQYF.

The chain employs TRBV28 and TRBJ1-6; TCRdb's D gene call, TRBD1, goes unchecked for lack of DNA. Germline CDR1 and CDR2: MDHEN and SYDVKM. The length of the CDR3 is 14 residues. CDR3: CASSLNGAASPLHF.

V is TRBV12-3 or TRBV12-4 and J is TRBJ1-5; TCRdb lists TRBD1, though no DNA is available to test this call. The CDR3 sequence is 12 residues long. The CDR3 reads CASSSAGHPEHF.